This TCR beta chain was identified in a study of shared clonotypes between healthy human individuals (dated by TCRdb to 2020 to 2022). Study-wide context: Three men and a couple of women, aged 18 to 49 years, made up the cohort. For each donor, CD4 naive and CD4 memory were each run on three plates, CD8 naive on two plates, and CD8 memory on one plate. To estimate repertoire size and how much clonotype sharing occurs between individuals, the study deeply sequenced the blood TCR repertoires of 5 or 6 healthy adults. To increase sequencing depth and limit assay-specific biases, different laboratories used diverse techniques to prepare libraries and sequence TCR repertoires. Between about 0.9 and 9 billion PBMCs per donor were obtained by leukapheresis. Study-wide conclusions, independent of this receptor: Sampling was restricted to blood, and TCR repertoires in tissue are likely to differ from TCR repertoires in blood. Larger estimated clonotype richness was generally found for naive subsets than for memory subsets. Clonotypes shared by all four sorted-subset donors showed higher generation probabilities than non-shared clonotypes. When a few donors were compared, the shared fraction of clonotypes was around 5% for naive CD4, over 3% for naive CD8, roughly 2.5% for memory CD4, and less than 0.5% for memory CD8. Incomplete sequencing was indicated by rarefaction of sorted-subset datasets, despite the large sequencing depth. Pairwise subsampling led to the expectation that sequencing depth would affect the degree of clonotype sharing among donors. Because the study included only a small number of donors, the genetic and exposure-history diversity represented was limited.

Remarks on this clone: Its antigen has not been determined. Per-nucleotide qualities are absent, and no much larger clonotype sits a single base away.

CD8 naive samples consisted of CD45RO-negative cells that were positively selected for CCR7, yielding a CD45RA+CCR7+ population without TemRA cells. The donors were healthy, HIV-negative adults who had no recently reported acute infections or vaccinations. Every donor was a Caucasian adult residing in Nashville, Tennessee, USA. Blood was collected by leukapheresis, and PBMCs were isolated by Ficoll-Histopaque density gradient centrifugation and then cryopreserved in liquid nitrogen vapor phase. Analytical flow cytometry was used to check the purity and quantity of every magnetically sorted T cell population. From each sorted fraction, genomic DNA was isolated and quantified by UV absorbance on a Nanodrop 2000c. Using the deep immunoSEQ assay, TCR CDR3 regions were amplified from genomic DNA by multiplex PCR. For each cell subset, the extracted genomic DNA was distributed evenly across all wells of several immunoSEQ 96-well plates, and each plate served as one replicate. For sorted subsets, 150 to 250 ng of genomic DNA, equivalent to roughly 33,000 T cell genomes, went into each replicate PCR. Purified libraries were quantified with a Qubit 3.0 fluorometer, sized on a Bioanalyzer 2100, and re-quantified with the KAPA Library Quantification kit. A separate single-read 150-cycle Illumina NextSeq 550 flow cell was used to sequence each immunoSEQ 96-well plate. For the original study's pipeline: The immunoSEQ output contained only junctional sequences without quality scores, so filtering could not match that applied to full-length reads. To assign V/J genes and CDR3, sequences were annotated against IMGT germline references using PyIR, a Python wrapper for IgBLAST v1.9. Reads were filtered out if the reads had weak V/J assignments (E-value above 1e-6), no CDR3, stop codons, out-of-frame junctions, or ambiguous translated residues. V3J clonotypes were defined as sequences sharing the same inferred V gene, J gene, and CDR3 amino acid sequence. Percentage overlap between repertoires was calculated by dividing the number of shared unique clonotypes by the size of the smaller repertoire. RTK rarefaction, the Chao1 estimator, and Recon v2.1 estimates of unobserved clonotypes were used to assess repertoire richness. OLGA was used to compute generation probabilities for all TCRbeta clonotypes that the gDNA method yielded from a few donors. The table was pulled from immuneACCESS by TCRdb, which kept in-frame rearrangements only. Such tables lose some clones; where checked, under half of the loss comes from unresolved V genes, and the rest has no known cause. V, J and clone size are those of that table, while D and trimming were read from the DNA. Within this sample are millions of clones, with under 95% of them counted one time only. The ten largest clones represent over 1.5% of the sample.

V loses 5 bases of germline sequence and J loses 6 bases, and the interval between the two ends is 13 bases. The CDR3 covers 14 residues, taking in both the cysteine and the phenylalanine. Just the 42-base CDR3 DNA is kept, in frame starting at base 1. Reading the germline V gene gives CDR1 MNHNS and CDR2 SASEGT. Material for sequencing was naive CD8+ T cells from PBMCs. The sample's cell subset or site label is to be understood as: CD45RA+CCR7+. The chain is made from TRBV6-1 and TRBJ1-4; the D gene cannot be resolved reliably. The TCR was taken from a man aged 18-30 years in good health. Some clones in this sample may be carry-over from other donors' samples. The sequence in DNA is TGTGCCAGCAGTTCCCGTGGAGACCATGAAAAACTGTTTTTT. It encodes CASSSRGDHEKLFF.